There are a few counts of the clone carrying this TCR beta chain. Its target is unknown. This sample is part of a study of beta chain features in type 1 diabetes. The investigators reverse transcribed all of the isolated RNA, so they sequenced expressed TCRB transcripts. TCRdb's copy holds only in-frame clones and misses some; the assay was immunoSEQ multiplex PCR. The repertoire includes hundreds of thousands of clones, over 12% of them detected once, and more than 0.015% sits in the top ten. General study findings and limits: TCRB CDR3s from Type 1 diabetes patients were moderately but significantly shorter in all four CD4+ subsets.

Germline CDR1 LGHNA, CDR2 YNFKEQ. V was clipped by 1 base and J by 6 bases, with 16 bases between them. The CDR3 consists of 15 residues. Input material: naive CD4+ T cells from blood. The chain recombines TRBV4-2 with TRBJ2-7, with D maybe TRBD2 (5 bases). This clonotype was sampled from a man aged 18 to 35 with type 1 diabetes. The CDR3 spells CASSQANQLESEQYF. DNA of the CDR3: TGTGCCAGCAGCCAAGCGAACCAACTAGAAAGCGAGCAGTACTTC.